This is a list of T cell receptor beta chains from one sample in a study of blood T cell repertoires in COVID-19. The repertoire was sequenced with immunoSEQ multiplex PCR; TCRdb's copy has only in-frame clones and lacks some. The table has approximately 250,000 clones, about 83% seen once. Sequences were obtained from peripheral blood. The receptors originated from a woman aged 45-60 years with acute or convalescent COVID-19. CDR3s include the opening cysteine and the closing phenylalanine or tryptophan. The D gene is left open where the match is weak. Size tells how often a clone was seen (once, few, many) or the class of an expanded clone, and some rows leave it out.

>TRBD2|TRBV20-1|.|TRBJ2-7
CSASRLAGGSRVEQYF
TGCAGTGCTAGTCGACTAGCGGGGGGGTCTAGGGTCGAGCAGTACTTC
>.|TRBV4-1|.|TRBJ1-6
CASSPQGNSPLHF
TGCGCCAGCAGCCCGCAGGGAAATTCACCCCTCCACTTT
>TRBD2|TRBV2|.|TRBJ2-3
CASSVGIAGDVDTQYF
TGTGCCAGCAGTGTGGGGATAGCGGGGGACGTAGATACGCAGTATTTT
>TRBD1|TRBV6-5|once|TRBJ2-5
CASPDRGRETQYF
TGTGCCTCCCCGGACAGGGGACGGGAGACCCAGTACTTC
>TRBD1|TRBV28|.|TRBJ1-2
CASSLTGEDYGYTF
TGTGCCAGCAGTTTAACAGGGGAAGACTATGGCTACACCTTC
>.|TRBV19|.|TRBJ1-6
CASSMEGYSSPLHF
TGTGCCAGTAGTATGGAGGGGTACAGTTCACCCCTCCACTTT
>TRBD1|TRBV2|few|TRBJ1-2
CASSPGQGNYGYTF
TGTGCCAGCAGTCCGGGACAGGGCAACTATGGCTACACCTTC
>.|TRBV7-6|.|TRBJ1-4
CASRPTPATNEKLFF
TGTGCCAGCAGGCCAACACCCGCAACTAATGAAAAACTGTTTTTT
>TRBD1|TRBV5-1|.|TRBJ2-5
CASSLGMGQGLETQYF
TGCGCCAGCAGCTTGGGGATGGGACAGGGGTTAGAGACCCAGTACTTC
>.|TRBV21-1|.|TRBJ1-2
CASPGHLYGYTF
TGTGCCAGTCCGGGACATCTCTATGGCTACACCTTC
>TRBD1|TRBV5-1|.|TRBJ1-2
CASSPDRAERGYTF
TGCGCCAGCAGCCCGGACAGGGCAGAGAGGGGCTACACCTTC
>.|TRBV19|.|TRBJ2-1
CASSISTNNEQFF
TGTGCCAGTAGTATCAGTACTAACAATGAGCAGTTCTTC
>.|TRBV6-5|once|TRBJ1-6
CASRADFSYNSPLHF
TGTGCCAGCAGGGCAGATTTCTCCTATAATTCACCCCTCCACTTT
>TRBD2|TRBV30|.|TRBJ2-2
CAWSRGAGELFF
TGTGCCTGGAGTCGGGGGGCCGGGGAGCTGTTTTTT
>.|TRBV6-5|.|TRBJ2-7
CASGRGASYEQYF
TGTGCCAGCGGGCGGGGAGCCTCCTACGAGCAGTACTTC
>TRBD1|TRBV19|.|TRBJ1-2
CASSLRQGAFYGYTF
TGTGCCAGTAGTCTTCGACAGGGGGCGTTCTATGGCTACACCTTC
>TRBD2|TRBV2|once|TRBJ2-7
CASEASGGYSYEQYF
TGTGCCAGCGAGGCTAGCGGGGGGTACTCCTACGAGCAGTACTTC
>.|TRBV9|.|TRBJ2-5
CASSVDTAGETQYF
TGTGCCAGCAGCGTAGATACTGCGGGAGAGACCCAGTACTTC
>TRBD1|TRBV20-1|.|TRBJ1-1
CSASLQGAAFF
TGCAGTGCTAGCCTACAGGGGGCAGCTTTCTTT
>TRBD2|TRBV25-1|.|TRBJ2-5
CASRWTSGSQETQYF
TGTGCCAGCAGATGGACTAGCGGGAGCCAAGAGACCCAGTACTTC
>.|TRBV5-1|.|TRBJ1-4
CASSPTAGGANEKLFF
TGCGCCAGCAGCCCTACCGCGGGAGGGGCTAATGAAAAACTGTTTTTT
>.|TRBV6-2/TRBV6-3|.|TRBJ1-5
CASSYRGGQPQHF
TGTGCCAGCAGTTACAGGGGAGGTCAGCCCCAGCATTTT
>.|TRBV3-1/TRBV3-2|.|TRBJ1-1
CASGRGEAFF
TGTGCCAGCGGGAGGGGTGAAGCTTTCTTT
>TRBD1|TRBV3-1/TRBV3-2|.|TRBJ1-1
CASSQRTGGGSEAFF
TGTGCCAGCAGCCAGAGGACAGGCGGCGGGTCTGAAGCTTTCTTT
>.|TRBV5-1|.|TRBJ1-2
CASSLTGNGYTF
TGCGCCAGCAGCTTGACAGGGAATGGCTACACCTTC
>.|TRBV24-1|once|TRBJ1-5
CATSDSSQPQHF
TGTGCCACCAGTGATTCGTCTCAGCCCCAGCATTTT
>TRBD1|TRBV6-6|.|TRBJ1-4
CASSRYRGVTNEKLFF
TGTGCCAGCAGTCGATACAGGGGAGTGACTAATGAAAAACTGTTTTTT
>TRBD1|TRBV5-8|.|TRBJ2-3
CASSLGGQPPNF
TGTGCCAGCAGCTTGGGGGGACAGCCTCCGAATTTT
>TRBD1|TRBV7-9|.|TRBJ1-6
CASSGQGDSPLHF
TGTGCCAGCAGCGGACAGGGAGATTCACCCCTCCACTTT
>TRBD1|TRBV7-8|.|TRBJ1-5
CASSRDRGIDQPQHF
TGTGCCAGCAGCCGGGACAGGGGAATTGATCAGCCCCAGCATTTT
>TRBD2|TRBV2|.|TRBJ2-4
CASSSSGGAGKNIQYF
TGTGCCAGCAGTTCTAGCGGGGGGGCCGGCAAAAACATTCAGTACTTC
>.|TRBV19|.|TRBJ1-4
CASSISSRGNEKLFF
TGTGCCAGTAGTATCTCCAGCCGGGGTAATGAAAAACTGTTTTTT
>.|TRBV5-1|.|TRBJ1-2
CASSLLGPSYGYTF
TGCGCCAGCAGCTTATTGGGGCCCAGCTATGGCTACACCTTC
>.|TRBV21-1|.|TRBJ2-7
CASSKALGQTYEQYF
TGTGCCAGCAGCAAAGCGCTGGGACAGACCTACGAGCAGTACTTC
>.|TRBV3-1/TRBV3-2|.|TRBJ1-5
CASSQDEGQQPQHF
TGTGCCAGCAGCCAAGATGAGGGCCAGCAGCCCCAGCATTTT
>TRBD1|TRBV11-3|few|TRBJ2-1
CASSSRQGAYNEQFF
TGTGCCAGCAGTTCCAGGCAGGGGGCATACAATGAGCAGTTCTTC